A single sample is the source of the 6 T cell receptor beta chains below, sequenced in a study of vaccination and CD4 T cells after COVID-19. The treatment is: roughly 10-day PBMC culture with coronavirus spike peptide pools or control peptides (ViraFEST assay). Researchers collected the unexposed donor's CD4+ T cells before the COVID-19 pandemic (2011-2018). No antigens are known for them. Cultured CD4+ T cell DNA was sequenced using the Oncomine TCR Beta short-read assay. The genomic DNA was obtained from cultured CD4+ T cells by extraction with the QIAamp micro DNA kit. TCRdb used MiXCR to reprocess the PCR reads, holding one entry per CDR3 protein. The sample has about 7,900 distinct CDR3 sequences; about 31% are singletons. The sequenced material came from CD4+ T cells from blood, cultured in vitro. The receptors come from a human donor in good health.

The table lists this clonotype with a few counts. The chain couples TRBV20-1 to TRBJ2-3; no definite D call. Per germline, CDR1 DFQATT and CDR2 SNEGSKA (reference sequence). V lost 5 bases and J lost 9, with 12 bases in between. The CDR3 is 11 amino acids. The CDR3 DNA reads as TGCAGTGCTCCCAACCGACAAACGCAGTATTTT. It translates to CSAPNRQTQYF.

This clonotype has a handful of counts. The rearrangement joins TRBV20-1 to TRBJ1-6, with 10 positions matching TRBD1. The CDR3 extends over 17 amino acids. Unmatched junction bases numbered 7, after V lost 4 bases and J lost 1 base. Germline assignment: CDR1 DFQATT and CDR2 SNEGSKA (reference sequence). DNA of the CDR3: TGCAGTGCTACGGACAGGGGGGGACGGTCCTATAATTCACCCCTCCACTTT. Encoded protein: CSATDRGGRSYNSPLHF.

This clonotype is classed as medium-sized. The V call is TRBV20-1, the J call TRBJ2-5, with D perhaps matching TRBD2 (5 bases). This CDR3 contains 13 residues. Trimming left V 7 bases short and J 4 bases short, with 16 bases between. Germline loops: CDR1 DFQATT, CDR2 SNEGSKA (reference sequence). CDR3 loop: CSVEGSAGETQYF. The CDR3 nucleotides are TGCAGTGTAGAGGGAAGCGCGGGAGAGACCCAGTACTTC.

This chain links TRBV7-3 with TRBJ2-3; D perhaps matches TRBD2 (6 bases). The CDR3 covers 15 residues. V was pared by 5 bases and J by 3 bases, with 15 bases between. Germline V gene sequence: CDR1 SGHTA, CDR2 FQGTGA. CDR3: CASSEGPGGTDTQYF. The DNA of the CDR3 is TGTGCCAGCAGCGAGGGACCTGGAGGGACAGATACGCAGTATTTT.

This clonotype was seen more than once but under ten times. As DNA, the CDR3 is TGTGCCAGCAGCTTAATGGGGCGGAGACAGGGGGTTAATCAGCCCCAGCATTTT. Its protein product is CASSLMGRRQGVNQPQHF. The chain uses TRBV7-8 and TRBJ1-5; 9 nucleotides agree with TRBD1. The CDR3 consists of 18 residues. Germline CDR1 is SGHVS and CDR2 is FQNEAQ. Trimming removed 2 bases from V and 4 bases from J; junction bases left unmatched: 12.

By proportion, this clonotype is medium-sized (0.01 to 0.1%). V usage is TRBV7-9 and J usage is TRBJ2-7; no definite D call. The length of the CDR3 is 12 residues. Germline V gene lookup returns CDR1 SEHNR and CDR2 FQNEAQ (reference sequence). V was pared by 1 base and J by 6 bases, with 7 bases between. CDR3 loop: CASSLGPGEQYF. The CDR3 region has the DNA TGTGCCAGCAGCTTAGGGCCTGGCGAGCAGTACTTC. Looking up the rest from reference TRBV7-9 and TRBJ2-7 gives the full variable domain: DTGVSQNPRHKITKRGQNVTFRCDPISEHNRLYWYRQTLGQGPEFLTYFQNEAQLEKSRLLSDRFSAERPKGSFSTLEIQRTEQGDSAMYLCASSLGPGEQYFGPGTRLTVT.